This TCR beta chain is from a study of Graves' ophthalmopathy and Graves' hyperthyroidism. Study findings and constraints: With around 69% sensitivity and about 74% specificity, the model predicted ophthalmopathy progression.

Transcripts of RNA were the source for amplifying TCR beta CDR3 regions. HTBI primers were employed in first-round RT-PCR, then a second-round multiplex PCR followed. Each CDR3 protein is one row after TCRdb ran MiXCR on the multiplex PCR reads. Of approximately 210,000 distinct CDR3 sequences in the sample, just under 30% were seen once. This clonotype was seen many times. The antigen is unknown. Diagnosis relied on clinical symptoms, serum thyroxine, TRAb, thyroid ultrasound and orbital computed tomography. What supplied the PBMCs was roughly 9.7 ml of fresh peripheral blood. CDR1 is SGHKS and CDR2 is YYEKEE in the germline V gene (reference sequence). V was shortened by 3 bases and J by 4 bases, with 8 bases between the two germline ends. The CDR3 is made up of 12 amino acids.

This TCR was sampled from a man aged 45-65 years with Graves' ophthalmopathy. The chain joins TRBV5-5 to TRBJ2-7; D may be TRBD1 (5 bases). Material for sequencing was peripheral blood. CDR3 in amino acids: CASSSGMYEQYF. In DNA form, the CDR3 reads TGTGCCAGCAGCTCAGGGATGTACGAGCAGTACTTC.